This T cell receptor (beta chain) came from a study of beta chain features in type 1 diabetes. Study results and caveats: Within each of all four CD4+ subsets, Type 1 diabetes patients had TCRB CDR3s that were moderately but significantly shorter.

cDNA synthesis used the whole RNA isolate, giving expressed TCRB sequences. Profiled with immunoSEQ multiplex PCR; TCRdb holds only in-frame clones, not every one. In the table there are some 160,000 clones, roughly 10% of which are singletons. The CDR3 covers 16 residues. The germline gives CDR1 SGHRS, CDR2 YFSETQ. The V gene end was trimmed by 4 bases and the J gene end by 0 bases; junction bases not matched to a gene: 6. Remarks on this clone: The antigen remains undetermined.

This sequence was found in a woman in her twenties or thirties with type 1 diabetes. The chain combines TRBV5-1 with TRBJ2-1, with TRBD2 identical over 8 bases. The sample comprised central memory CD4+ T cells from blood. The CDR3 here is CASSRTSGSSYNEQFF. CDR3 sequence (DNA): TGCGCCAGCAGCCGTACTAGCGGAAGCTCCTACAATGAGCAGTTCTTC.